This T cell receptor beta chain comes out of a study of shared clonotypes between healthy human individuals. Across the whole study: The cohort comprised a couple of women and a few men. Their ages spanned 18 to 49 years. Overall study findings and caveats: Rarefaction showed sorted-subset sequencing was incomplete despite large depth. Generally, naive subsets (rather than memory subsets) showed larger estimated richness.

Trimming cost V 7 bases and J 7 bases, with 22 bases left between them. Germline CDR1 SQVTM, CDR2 ANQGSEA. The CDR3 consists of 15 residues. With regard to this clone: The antigen remains unidentified.

The table came from immunoSEQ multiplex PCR; TCRdb's copy has only in-frame clones and leaves some out. The sample has approximately 1.1 million clones, approximately 78% seen once; the top ten hold more than 0.45%. Sequences were obtained from memory CD4+ T cells from PBMCs. Described subset: CD45RA-negative fraction. The sequence derives from a man aged 18 to 30 in good health. Some clones in this sample may be carry-over from other donors' samples. J is TRBJ1-4 and V is TRBV29-1; D may be TRBD1 (5 bases). The CDR3 region is CSGGPGWGVGEKLFF. The CDR3 DNA reads TGCAGCGGGGGTCCAGGGTGGGGCGTAGGTGAAAAACTGTTTTTT.